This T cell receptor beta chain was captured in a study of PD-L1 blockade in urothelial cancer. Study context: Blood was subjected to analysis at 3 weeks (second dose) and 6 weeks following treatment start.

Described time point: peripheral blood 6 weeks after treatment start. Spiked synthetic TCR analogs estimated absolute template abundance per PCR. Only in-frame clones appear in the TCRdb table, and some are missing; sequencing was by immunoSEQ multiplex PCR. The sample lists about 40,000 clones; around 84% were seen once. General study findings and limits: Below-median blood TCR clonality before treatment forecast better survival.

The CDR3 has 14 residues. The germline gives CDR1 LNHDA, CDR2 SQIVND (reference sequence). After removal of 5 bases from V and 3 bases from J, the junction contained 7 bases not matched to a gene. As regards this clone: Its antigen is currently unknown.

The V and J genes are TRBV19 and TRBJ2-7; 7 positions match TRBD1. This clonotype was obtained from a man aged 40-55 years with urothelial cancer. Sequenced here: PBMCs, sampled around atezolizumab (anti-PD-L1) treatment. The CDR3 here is CASSSQGTSYEQYF. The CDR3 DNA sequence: TGTGCCAGTAGTTCACAGGGGACGAGCTACGAGCAGTACTTC.